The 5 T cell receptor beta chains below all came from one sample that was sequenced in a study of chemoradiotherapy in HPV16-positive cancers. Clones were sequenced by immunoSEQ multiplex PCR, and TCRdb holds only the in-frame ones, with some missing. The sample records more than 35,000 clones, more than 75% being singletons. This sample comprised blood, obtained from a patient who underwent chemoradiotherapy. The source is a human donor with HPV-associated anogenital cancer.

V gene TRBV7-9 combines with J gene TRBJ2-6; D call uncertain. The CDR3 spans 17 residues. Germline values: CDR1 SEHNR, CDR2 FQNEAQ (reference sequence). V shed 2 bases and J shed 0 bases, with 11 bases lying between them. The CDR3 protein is CASSLSTVFSGANVLTF. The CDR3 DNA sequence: TGTGCCAGCAGCTTAAGTACGGTCTTCTCTGGGGCCAACGTCCTGACTTTC.

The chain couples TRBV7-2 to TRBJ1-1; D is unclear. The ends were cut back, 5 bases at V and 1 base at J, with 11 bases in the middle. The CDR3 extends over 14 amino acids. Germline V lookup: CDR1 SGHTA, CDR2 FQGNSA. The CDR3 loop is CASSQFQENTEAFF. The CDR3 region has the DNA TGTGCCAGCAGCCAATTTCAGGAGAACACTGAAGCTTTCTTT.

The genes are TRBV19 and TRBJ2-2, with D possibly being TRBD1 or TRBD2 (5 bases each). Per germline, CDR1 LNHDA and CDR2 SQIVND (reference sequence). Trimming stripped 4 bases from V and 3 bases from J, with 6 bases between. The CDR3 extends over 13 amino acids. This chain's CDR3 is CASSRGDTGELFF. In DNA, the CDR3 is TGTGCCAGTAGTAGAGGGGACACCGGGGAGCTGTTTTTT.

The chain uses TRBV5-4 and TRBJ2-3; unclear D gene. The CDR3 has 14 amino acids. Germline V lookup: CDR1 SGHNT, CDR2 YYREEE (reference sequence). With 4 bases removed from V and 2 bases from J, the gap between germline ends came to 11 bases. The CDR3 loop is CASSPTTSTDTQYF. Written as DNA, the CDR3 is TGTGCCAGCAGCCCGACAACTTCCACAGATACGCAGTATTTT. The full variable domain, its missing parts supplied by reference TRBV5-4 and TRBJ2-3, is ETGVTQSPTHLIKTRGQQVTLRCSSQSGHNTVSWYQQALGQGPQFIFQYYREEENGRGNFPPRFSGLQFPNYSSELNVNALELDDSALYLCASSPTTSTDTQYFGPGTRLTVL.

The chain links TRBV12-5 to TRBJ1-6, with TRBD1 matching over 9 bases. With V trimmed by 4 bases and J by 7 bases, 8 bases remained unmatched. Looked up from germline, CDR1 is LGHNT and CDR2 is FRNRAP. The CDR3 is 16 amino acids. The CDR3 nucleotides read TGTGCTAGTGGTTCGATACAGGGGGCGCGAAATTCACCCCTCCACTTT. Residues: CASGSIQGARNSPLHF.